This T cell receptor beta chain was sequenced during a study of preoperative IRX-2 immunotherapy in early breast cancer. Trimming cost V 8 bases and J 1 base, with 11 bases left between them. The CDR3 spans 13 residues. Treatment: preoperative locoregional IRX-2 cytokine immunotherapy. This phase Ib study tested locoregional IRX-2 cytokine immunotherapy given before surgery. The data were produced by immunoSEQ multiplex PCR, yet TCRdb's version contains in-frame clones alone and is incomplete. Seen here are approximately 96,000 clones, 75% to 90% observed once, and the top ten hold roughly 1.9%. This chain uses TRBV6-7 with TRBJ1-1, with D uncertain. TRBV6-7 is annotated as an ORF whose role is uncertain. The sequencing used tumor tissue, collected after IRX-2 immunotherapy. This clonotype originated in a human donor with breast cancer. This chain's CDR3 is CASQIPANTEAFF. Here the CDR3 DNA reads TGTGCCAGCCAAATTCCAGCGAACACTGAAGCTTTCTTT.